The source of this TCR beta chain is a study of glioma-infiltrating T cells. On this clonotype itself: Its antigen is not identified.

Using RNA template, CDR3s of TCR alpha and beta were amplified with iRepertoire arm-PCR. Tissue mRNA or PBMC total RNA, about 90-450 ng, went into one-step reverse transcription and amplification. TCRdb fed the multiplex PCR reads into MiXCR, producing one record per CDR3 protein. The table records around 350,000 distinct CDR3 sequences, about two fifths of them present only once. With V trimmed by 3 bases and J by 3 bases, 4 bases remained unmatched. Germline CDR1 and CDR2: DFQATT and SNEGSKA (reference sequence). The length of the CDR3 is 16 residues. The study, taken as a whole, reports: Shared blood CDR3 signature motifs marked patients with low tissue-blood divergence.

The source of this sequence is a human donor with low-grade glioma or glioblastoma, undergoing nonglioma brain surgery, or in good health (not recorded which). The chain combines TRBV20-1 with TRBJ2-1, with 14 bases identical to TRBD2. The sequencing input was glioma tissue, nonneoplastic brain tissue, or PBMCs (not recorded which). CDR3 DNA sequence: TGCAGTGCTAGGACTAGCGGGAGGGCCTTCTACAATGAGCAGTTCTTC. This encodes CSARTSGRAFYNEQFF.